The 10 T cell receptor beta chains below all came from one sample that was sequenced in a study of OX40 agonist ivuxolimab in advanced cancers. Assay used: immunoSEQ multiplex PCR; TCRdb lists only in-frame clones, some missing. The data contain about 55,000 clones, 65% to 80% of them singletons. The starting material was CD4+ or CD8+ T cells sorted from blood, obtained in a trial of the OX40 agonist ivuxolimab. The origin of the receptors is an adult with an advanced solid tumor such as melanoma, head and neck, liver or kidney cancer.

V is TRBV6-6 and J is TRBJ2-7; TRBD1 aligns across 10 bases. J lost 5 bases, V lost 7 bases, and 14 bases had no gene match. The CDR3 is made up of 16 amino acids. Germline-derived CDR1 and CDR2 are MNHNY and SVGAGI (reference sequence). As DNA, the CDR3 is TGTGCCAGCAAATACGACCAGGGACAGGGGAAGCACGAGCAGTACTTC. Its translation: CASKYDQGQGKHEQYF.

The chain carries TRBV16 and TRBJ2-7, with 10 bases matching TRBD2. Unmatched junction bases numbered 5, after V lost 2 bases and J lost 1 base. This CDR3 contains 16 residues. Germline V gene data show CDR1 as KGHSY and CDR2 as FQNENV. The CDR3 protein is CASSQTLAGASYEQYF. CDR3 in DNA: TGTGCCAGCAGCCAAACTCTAGCGGGAGCGTCCTACGAGCAGTACTTC.

This clone has more than one count but fewer than ten. This rearrangement joins TRBV2 to TRBJ1-5; a possible D gene is TRBD1 (5 bases). The CDR3 consists of 15 residues. The V gene lost 6 bases and the J gene lost 0 bases, with 12 bases spanning the gap. From germline, CDR1 is SNHLY and CDR2 FYNNEI. CDR3 amino acids: CASRTGTYSNQPQHF. CDR3 in DNA: TGTGCCAGCAGGACCGGGACCTATAGCAATCAGCCCCAGCATTTT. Combining the CDR3 with reference TRBV2 and TRBJ1-5 gives the whole variable domain EPEVTQTPSHQVTQMGQEVILRCVPISNHLYFYWYRQILGQKVEFLVSFYNNEISEKSEIFDDQFSVERPDGSNFTLKIRSTKLEDSAMYFCASRTGTYSNQPQHFGDGTRLSIL.

This clone appeared once. The chain has TRBV30 and TRBJ2-7, with D perhaps matching TRBD1 (5 bases). The V gene lost 3 bases and the J gene lost 4 bases, with 13 bases spanning the gap. The CDR3 sequence is 13 residues long. CDR1 is GTSNPN and CDR2 is SVGIG in the germline V gene (reference sequence). The CDR3 nucleotides are TGTGCCTGGAGGGGAAAGGACATGTACGAGCAGTACTTC. Translation gives CAWRGKDMYEQYF.

The chain recombines TRBV5-1 with TRBJ2-7; D gene unclear. CDR1 and CDR2 from the germline V gene are SGHRS and YFSETQ. This CDR3 spans 14 amino acids. The V and J ends lost 4 bases and 2 bases respectively, with 13 bases between them. The CDR3 sequence: CASSPSRNTYEQYF. The CDR3 DNA sequence: TGCGCCAGCAGCCCCTCCAGGAATACCTACGAGCAGTACTTC.

The chain employs TRBV7-2 and TRBJ1-4; TRBD1 matches at 11 bases. V shed 0 bases, J shed 10 bases, and the junction held 7 bases outside the gene matches. The germline V gene has CDR1 SGHTA and CDR2 FQGNSA. The CDR3 length is 16 residues. Written as DNA, the CDR3 is TGTGCCAGCAGCTTAGCCGGGACAGGGGGTTCCGGAAAACTGTTTTTT. Translating it yields CASSLAGTGGSGKLFF.

V usage is TRBV28 and J usage is TRBJ1-2; 8 positions match TRBD1. Germline CDR1 is MDHEN and CDR2 is SYDVKM. Unmatched junction bases numbered 8, after V lost 5 bases and J lost 3 bases. The CDR3 totals 15 residues. CDR3 loop: CASSQLTGAHYGYTF. DNA for the CDR3: TGTGCCAGCAGTCAATTGACAGGGGCCCACTATGGCTACACCTTC.

J is TRBJ1-5 and V is TRBV6-6; tentatively, D is TRBD1 (6 bases). The germline gives CDR1 MNHNY, CDR2 SVGAGI (reference sequence). V was clipped by 6 bases and J by 1 base, with 13 bases between them. There are 15 residues in the CDR3. The CDR3 nucleotides read TGTGCCAGCAGGAAGGACAGACGAAGCAATCAGCCCCAGCATTTT. Translated, it gives CASRKDRRSNQPQHF.

On this clone: One end of the junction varies from germline; a read error may be responsible. The genes are TRBV7-2 and TRBJ2-5; perhaps TRBD2 as D (5 bases). The CDR3 runs to 14 residues. The germline V gene has CDR1 SGHTA and CDR2 FQGNSA. CDR3 nucleotide sequence: TGTGCCGGCAGCCAAAGGGAGCGTTGGGAGACCCAGTACTTC. It encodes CAGSQRERWETQYF.

This chain links TRBV28 with TRBJ2-7, with TRBD2 matching 7 bases. The CDR3 runs 17 residues. Germline CDR1 MDHEN, CDR2 SYDVKM. V shed 2 bases and J 9 bases; nucleotides not matched to a gene: 19. The CDR3 bases are TGTGCCAGCAGTTTACGGGTAGCGGGTGTCTTATATGCAGCGCAGTACTTC. Translation: CASSLRVAGVLYAAQYF.